One sample yielded the 14 T cell receptor beta chains listed below, sequenced in a study of CXCR3-negative and CXCR3-positive naive CD8 T cells. Findings and caveats of the study: Comparison of naive cells showed more hydrophobic TRB CDR3s in CXCR3-positive than in CXCR3-negative naive cells.

The study made its TRB cDNA libraries by 5' RACE, adding UMI labels. From the 5' RACE reads, TCRdb lists one entry per CDR3 protein and no DNA. The sample holds some 85,000 distinct CDR3 sequences. Antigens for these TCRs are unknown. Sequencing input: naive CXCR3+ CD8+ T cells from blood. Described subset: CD45RO-CCR7+CD27+CD95- naive CD8+ T cells expressing CXCR3 (TNR3+). All receptors come from a human donor in good health. Some clones in this sample may be carry-over from other donors' samples.

V is TRBV14 and J is TRBJ1-3; TCRdb designates TRBD1, a call that cannot be tested without DNA. The CDR3 is 14 amino acids. The germline gives CDR1 SGHDN, CDR2 FVKESK. CDR3 protein: CASSRDRDGNTIYF.

The chain joins TRBV28 to TRBJ2-7; the TCRdb call, TRBD2, lacks DNA for checking. Germline V CDR1 and CDR2: MDHEN, SYDVKM. The CDR3 spans 14 residues. CDR3 protein: CASSLAGLEDEQYF.

V usage is TRBV4-1 and J usage is TRBJ2-3; the D gene TCRdb calls, TRBD2, cannot be checked with no DNA. Looked up from germline, CDR1 is MGHRA and CDR2 is YSYEKL. The CDR3 is 16 residues long. The chain's CDR3 is CASSQQSGRAGDTQYF.

The chain has TRBV28 and TRBJ2-7; the D call of TRBD1 rests on TCRdb alone, since no DNA is present to check it. There are 14 residues in the CDR3. Germline values: CDR1 MDHEN, CDR2 SYDVKM. CDR3 in amino acids: CASSPTGETYEQYF.

This sequence joins TRBV19 and TRBJ1-1; TCRdb's D call, TRBD1, is unchecked because there is no DNA. CDR3 length: 14 amino acids. Germline V lookup: CDR1 LNHDA, CDR2 SQIVND (reference sequence). This chain's CDR3 is CASSLPQGVTEAFF.

The chain employs TRBV5-1 and TRBJ2-7; the D call of TRBD1 rests on TCRdb alone, since no DNA is present to check it. The length of the CDR3 is 13 residues. Germline CDR1 reads SGHRS; CDR2 reads YFSETQ. The CDR3 sequence is CASSLRGGYEQYF.

The V gene is TRBV7-7, the J gene TRBJ1-1; checking the TCRdb D call of TRBD1 is not possible without DNA. The CDR3 is 13 amino acids. CDR1 is SSHAT, CDR2 FNYEAQ, per germline (reference sequence). The CDR3 spells CASSSDRDTEAFF.

The chain couples TRBV2 to TRBJ2-4. Germline V gene sequence: CDR1 SNHLY, CDR2 FYNNEI. The length of the CDR3 is 15 residues. This CDR3 reads CASSEKGLAINIQYF.

This sequence joins TRBV6-5 and TRBJ2-1; there is no DNA to check the TCRdb D call of TRBD2. The CDR3 contains 15 residues. From germline, CDR1 is MNHEY and CDR2 SVGAGI. CDR3 region: CASSSLAGGYNEQFF.

The rearrangement uses TRBV19 and TRBJ1-1. The length of the CDR3 is 15 residues. Germline CDR1 and CDR2: LNHDA and SQIVND (reference sequence). CDR3 sequence: CASSMVFSRGTEAFF.

The chain recombines TRBV5-1 with TRBJ2-7; TCRdb's assignment of TRBD1 cannot be checked, as there is no DNA. This CDR3 region has 14 residues. Germline V gives CDR1 SGHRS, CDR2 YFSETQ. The CDR3 spells CASSFGTGFNEQYF.

The rearrangement uses TRBV14 and TRBJ1-1; TCRdb's assignment of TRBD1 cannot be checked, as there is no DNA. CDR1 is SGHDN and CDR2 is FVKESK in the germline V gene. This CDR3 is 12 amino acids long. This CDR3 reads CASRVEGVGALF.

The J gene is TRBJ2-1, the V gene TRBV30. From germline, CDR1 is GTSNPN and CDR2 SVGIG (reference sequence). The CDR3 sequence is 12 residues long. The CDR3 reads CAWSVSGYEQFF.

V is TRBV6-2 or TRBV6-3 and J is TRBJ2-7; TCRdb picks TRBD2, but there is no DNA to check that call. Germline CDR1 is MNHEY and CDR2 is SVGEGT. This CDR3 contains 15 residues. The CDR3 loop reads CASSFSGRGSYEQYF.